This TCR beta chain was observed in a study of regulatory T cells in long-lasting Graves disease. Whole-study context: Less than 3 months of antithyroid drugs had been taken by newly diagnosed Graves' patients.

Study-wide results and caveats: Few sampled subjects may have lowered accuracy. TRBV28, TRBJ1-2 and TRBJ2-5 emerged as the favored segments in persistent disease.

This clonotype was counted a few times. The antigen is not known. Sequence at one end of the junction differs from germline and may be a read error. Time point here: newly diagnosed GD, antithyroid drugs for less than 3 months. Scientists built the TCR library using RNA that was extracted from PBMCs. Researchers made TCR beta libraries by using iRepertoire HTBI primers and running Arm-PCR on CDR3 regions. TCRdb reprocessed the multiplex PCR reads via MiXCR and lists one record per CDR3 protein. The table records fewer than 400,000 distinct CDR3 sequences, over 15% of them present only once. The germline V gene has CDR1 MGHRA and CDR2 YSYEKL. CDR3 length equals 13 residues.

The source is a female donor with Graves disease. Specimen: peripheral blood mononuclear cells (PBMCs), collected at new diagnosis, from a patient treated with antithyroid drugs. The rearrangement joins TRBV4-1 to TRBJ1-4; D call uncertain. The CDR3 DNA reads as TGCGCCAGCAGCCAAGGCCATGATGAGAAACTGTTTTTT. Translating it yields CASSQGHDEKLFF.